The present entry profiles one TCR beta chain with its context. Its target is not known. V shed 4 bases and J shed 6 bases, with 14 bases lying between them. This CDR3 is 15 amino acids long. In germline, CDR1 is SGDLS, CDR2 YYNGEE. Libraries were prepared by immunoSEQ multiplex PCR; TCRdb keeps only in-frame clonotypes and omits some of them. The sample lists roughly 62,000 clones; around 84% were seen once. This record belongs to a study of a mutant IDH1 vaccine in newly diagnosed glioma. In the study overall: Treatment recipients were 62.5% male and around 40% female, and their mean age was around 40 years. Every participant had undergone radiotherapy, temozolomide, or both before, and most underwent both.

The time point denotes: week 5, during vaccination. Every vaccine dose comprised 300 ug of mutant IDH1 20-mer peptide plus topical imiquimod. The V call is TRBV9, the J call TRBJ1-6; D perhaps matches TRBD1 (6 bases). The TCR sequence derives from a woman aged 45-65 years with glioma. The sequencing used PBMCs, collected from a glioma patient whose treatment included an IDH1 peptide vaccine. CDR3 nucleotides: TGTGCCAGCAGCACGAGAGGGGGTATTAATTCACCCCTCCACTTT. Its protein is CASSTRGGINSPLHF.